This TCR beta chain was captured by sequencing in a study of T cell repertoires in cytomegalovirus infection. Using its own MiXCR run on the reads, TCRdb lists one record per CDR3 protein. The table lists around 750,000 distinct CDR3 sequences, approximately 32% of them singletons. A note on this clonotype: Its antigen is still unknown.

The sequences come from cultured CD8+ T cells from PBMCs, collected from culture after CMV antigen stimulation. The TCR sequence derives from a human donor in good health (CMV status not recorded). Some clones in this sample may be carry-over from other donors' samples.

In DNA, the CDR3 is TGCGCCAGCAGCCAAGGCCAGGGGGCTCTGTACGAGCAGTACTTC. It specifies CASSQGQGALYEQYF. The chain uses TRBV4-1 and TRBJ2-7; 8 bases align to TRBD1. V was clipped by 1 base and J by 4 bases; unmatched bases: 6. This CDR3 is 15 amino acids long. The V gene's germline CDR1 is MGHRA and CDR2 YSYEKL.